This TCR beta chain was observed in a study of regulatory T cells in long-lasting Graves disease. The time point was: persistent/refractory GD, antithyroid drugs over 5 years with positive TRAb. Extracted RNA from PBMCs served as the source of the TCR library. HTBI primers from iRepertoire and Arm-PCR of CDR3 regions yielded the TCR beta libraries. One entry per CDR3 protein results from TCRdb running MiXCR on the multiplex PCR reads. The sample carries roughly 500,000 distinct CDR3 sequences, about 22% recorded once. Many counts were recorded for this clonotype. Its antigen is as yet unknown. Study conclusions and caveats: TRBV28, TRBJ1-2 and TRBJ2-5 were segments that persistent disease favored.

Trimming pared 4 bases from V and 1 base from J, leaving 13 bases between. The CDR3 runs to 15 residues. Germline V gene lookup returns CDR1 MDHEN and CDR2 SYDVKM. The receptor's source is a female donor with Graves disease. The chain has TRBV28 and TRBJ1-1; D is uncertain. Material: peripheral blood mononuclear cells (PBMCs), obtained when the disease was refractory, from a patient treated with antithyroid drugs. The CDR3 coding sequence is TGTGCCAGCAGTTCGACGGGTTCCTGGAACACTGAAGCTTTCTTT. This encodes CASSSTGSWNTEAFF.